These T cell receptor beta chains were read from a single sample in a study of cytomegalovirus exposure and HLA in healthy donors. Using immunoSEQ multiplex PCR, the repertoire was profiled, and TCRdb retains in-frame clones only, with some absent. The sample includes 81,000 or so clones, roughly 75% of them seen just once. The sample taken for sequencing was PBMCs. The receptor set was obtained from a man aged 55 to 70 in good health and CMV-seronegative. Both conserved end residues are part of each CDR3. Fields, in order: CDR3 length, D gene, clone size, J gene, V gene, CDR3 protein, CDR3 DNA. A D gene is named only where the DNA matches it firmly. For some rows the clone size is stated as once, few or many, or as a class when expanded; others skip it.

15 | NA | NA | TRBJ2-3 | TRBV10-2 | CASGGGRAQEDTQYF | TGCGCCAGCGGGGGGGGGCGCGCTCAGGAAGATACGCAGTATTTT
15 | TRBD1 | NA | TRBJ1-5 | TRBV5-1 | CASSPTGTANQPQHF | TGCGCCAGCAGCCCCACCGGGACAGCAAATCAGCCCCAGCATTTT
15 | TRBD2 | NA | TRBJ2-7 | TRBV5-1 | CASSYLAGITYEQYF | TGCGCCAGCAGCTACCTAGCGGGGATCACCTACGAGCAGTACTTC
14 | NA | NA | TRBJ2-1 | TRBV7-9 | CASSLAGRYNEQFF | TGTGCCAGCAGCTTAGCGGGGAGGTACAATGAGCAGTTCTTC
16 | TRBD2 | NA | TRBJ2-3 | TRBV11-2 | CASSLVAGLGGDTQYF | TGTGCCAGCAGCTTAGTAGCGGGGTTAGGGGGAGATACGCAGTATTTT
14 | TRBD2 | NA | TRBJ2-1 | TRBV4-1 | CASSAGLLNNEQFF | TGCGCCAGCAGCGCGGGACTACTAAACAATGAGCAGTTCTTC
14 | NA | NA | TRBJ1-1 | TRBV7-9 | CSSRSPSPGTEAFF | TGTTCCAGCAGGTCGCCCTCTCCGGGCACTGAAGCTTTCTTT
15 | TRBD1 | NA | TRBJ1-5 | TRBV6-6 | CASSPGTDSNQPQHF | TGTGCCAGCAGCCCCGGGACAGATAGCAATCAGCCCCAGCATTTT
18 | NA | NA | TRBJ1-4 | TRBV9 | CASSLRPFHAGRGEKLFF | TGTGCCAGCAGCCTCCGACCATTCCACGCGGGGAGGGGTGAAAAACTGTTTTTT
13 | NA | NA | TRBJ1-2 | TRBV7-2 | CASSLQVPYGYTF | TGTGCCAGCAGCTTACAGGTTCCCTATGGCTACACCTTC
15 | TRBD1 | NA | TRBJ1-2 | TRBV15 | CATSRDQGAGYGYTF | TGTGCCACCAGCAGAGATCAGGGGGCGGGCTATGGCTACACCTTC
14 | TRBD2 | NA | TRBJ2-3 | TRBV4-1 | CASRPTSGPFTQYF | TGCGCCAGCAGGCCTACTAGCGGGCCATTTACGCAGTATTTT
17 | TRBD1 | NA | TRBJ1-5 | TRBV9 | CASSPGQGSYSNQPQHF | TGTGCCAGCAGCCCGGGACAGGGGTCTTATAGCAATCAGCCCCAGCATTTT
15 | TRBD2 | few | TRBJ2-3 | TRBV9 | CASSVSGGPSDTQYF | TGTGCCAGCAGCGTTAGCGGGGGGCCGTCAGATACGCAGTATTTT
15 | NA | NA | TRBJ2-5 | TRBV7-7 | CASSLVGNSQETQYF | TGTGCCAGCAGCTTAGTGGGCAACTCCCAAGAGACCCAGTACTTC
18 | NA | NA | TRBJ1-2 | TRBV4-1 | CASSQDGGAFEPNYGYTF | TGCGCCAGCAGCCAAGATGGGGGGGCTTTCGAGCCTAACTATGGCTACACCTTC
15 | TRBD2 | NA | TRBJ2-3 | TRBV6-1 | CASRGTSLGTDTQYF | TGTGCCAGCAGGGGGACTAGTTTGGGCACAGATACGCAGTATTTT
19 | NA | NA | TRBJ2-6 | TRBV23-1 | CASSQSRPNQGSGANVLTF | TGCGCCAGCAGTCAATCGAGACCGAACCAGGGCTCTGGGGCCAACGTCCTGACTTTC
14 | TRBD2 | NA | TRBJ2-3 | TRBV9 | CASSVSGAQDTQYF | TGTGCCAGCAGCGTTAGCGGGGCCCAAGATACGCAGTATTTT
13 | TRBD2 | NA | TRBJ2-7 | TRBV9 | CASAGDLSYEQYF | TGTGCCAGTGCGGGGGACCTCTCCTACGAGCAGTACTTC
16 | TRBD1 | NA | TRBJ1-4 | TRBV5-1 | CASSRGTGTTNEKLFF | TGCGCCAGCAGCCGCGGGACAGGGACTACTAATGAAAAACTGTTTTTT
15 | TRBD1 | few | TRBJ1-4 | TRBV5-6 | CASSPQPGQREKLFF | TGTGCCAGCAGCCCACAACCGGGACAGAGGGAAAAACTGTTTTTT
14 | TRBD2 | NA | TRBJ2-1 | TRBV2 | CASKERGSYNEQFF | TGTGCCAGCAAGGAGCGGGGGTCCTACAATGAGCAGTTCTTC
13 | NA | few | TRBJ2-2 | TRBV5-4 | CASSLERTGELFF | TGTGCCAGCAGCTTGGAACGGACCGGGGAGCTGTTTTTT
15 | TRBD2 | NA | TRBJ2-1 | TRBV11-1 | CASSRTSGNYNEQFF | TGTGCCAGCAGCAGGACTAGCGGGAACTACAATGAGCAGTTCTTC
17 | TRBD1 | NA | TRBJ2-6 | TRBV7-9 | CASRGTGTASGANVLTF | TGTGCCAGCAGAGGGACAGGGACCGCCTCTGGGGCCAACGTCCTGACTTTC
11 | NA | few | TRBJ2-7 | TRBV6-1 | CASSEASEQYF | TGTGCCAGCAGTGAAGCTTCAGAGCAGTACTTC
12 | NA | few | TRBJ2-2 | TRBV6-6 | CASNTATGELFF | TGTGCCAGCAACACAGCAACGGGGGAGCTGTTTTTT
11 | NA | few | TRBJ1-5 | TRBV27 | CASPPNQPQHF | TGTGCCAGCCCCCCGAATCAGCCCCAGCATTTT
18 | TRBD1 | NA | TRBJ2-2 | TRBV9 | CASSVGTVTGGFSGELFF | TGTGCCAGCAGCGTAGGGACGGTGACAGGGGGCTTTTCCGGGGAGCTGTTTTTT
16 | TRBD1 | few | TRBJ2-7 | TRBV7-9 | CASSPSRRTGGYEQYF | TGTGCCAGCAGCCCCTCCCGGAGGACAGGGGGTTACGAGCAGTACTTC
18 | TRBD2 | NA | TRBJ2-1 | TRBV11-3 | CASSLGGLAGGPSNEQFF | TGTGCCAGCAGCTTAGGGGGACTAGCGGGGGGGCCGTCAAATGAGCAGTTCTTC
16 | TRBD2 | NA | TRBJ2-7 | TRBV6-5 | CASSSFGGTSAYEQYF | TGTGCCAGCAGTTCTTTCGGAGGGACTAGCGCGTACGAGCAGTACTTC
17 | NA | NA | TRBJ2-5 | TRBV9 | CASGRRGSGVYQETQYF | TGTGCCAGCGGCAGGAGGGGGAGCGGGGTGTACCAAGAGACCCAGTACTTC
15 | NA | NA | TRBJ2-1 | TRBV18 | CASSPSQGSYNEQFF | TGTGCCAGCTCACCAAGCCAGGGTTCCTACAATGAGCAGTTCTTC
13 | NA | NA | TRBJ1-4 | TRBV7-9 | CSSSTDSRGKLFF | TGTTCCAGCAGCACGGACTCGAGGGGGAAACTGTTTTTT
12 | NA | NA | TRBJ2-7 | TRBV7-8 | CASSFDFAEQYF | TGTGCCAGCAGCTTTGACTTCGCCGAGCAGTACTTC
13 | NA | NA | TRBJ1-5 | TRBV11-2 | CASSFEADQPQHF | TGTGCCAGCAGCTTTGAAGCGGATCAGCCCCAGCATTTT
15 | TRBD1 | NA | TRBJ2-3 | TRBV18 | CASSPRGGRTDTQYF | TGTGCCAGCTCGCCGAGAGGGGGCCGCACAGATACGCAGTATTTT
13 | NA | once | TRBJ2-3 | TRBV7-3 | CASSFGNTDTQYF | TGTGCCAGCAGCTTCGGGAACACAGATACGCAGTATTTT
13 | NA | once | TRBJ2-1 | TRBV29-1 | CSVRGLGANEQFF | TGCAGCGTCCGAGGGTTGGGGGCAAATGAGCAGTTCTTC
16 | NA | NA | TRBJ1-1 | TRBV9 | CASSVGGRALGTEAFF | TGTGCCAGCAGCGTAGGTGGCAGGGCTTTAGGCACTGAAGCTTTCTTT
14 | TRBD2 | once | TRBJ2-4 | TRBV4-1 | CASSQEGRGDIQYF | TGCGCCAGCAGCCAAGAAGGGCGGGGGGACATTCAGTACTTC
13 | TRBD1 | NA | TRBJ2-1 | TRBV2 | CASSRDRVDEQFF | TGTGCCAGCAGTCGGGACAGGGTCGATGAGCAGTTCTTC
15 | NA | NA | TRBJ1-5 | TRBV18 | CASSQTQGYNQPQHF | TGTGCCAGCTCCCAAACTCAGGGGTACAATCAGCCCCAGCATTTT
12 | NA | few | TRBJ2-7 | TRBV7-9 | CASSYDSYEQYF | TGTGCCAGCAGCTACGACAGCTACGAGCAGTACTTC
17 | NA | NA | TRBJ1-1 | TRBV5-4 | CASSSEAGGLYYTEAFF | TGTGCCAGCAGCTCCGAGGCTGGAGGACTCTACTACACTGAAGCTTTCTTT
15 | NA | NA | TRBJ2-3 | TRBV5-6 | CASSTGLKGTDTQYF | TGTGCCAGCAGCACAGGACTAAAAGGCACAGATACGCAGTATTTT
16 | TRBD1 | NA | TRBJ2-3 | TRBV5-1 | CASSPGTGGTSDTQYF | TGCGCCAGCAGCCCCGGGACAGGGGGCACTTCAGATACGCAGTATTTT
11 | NA | once | TRBJ1-2 | TRBV6-5 | CASSYYGGYTF | TGTGCCAGCAGTTACTACGGGGGCTACACCTTC